These 13 T cell receptor beta chains originate from one sample sequenced in a study of blood T cell repertoires in COVID-19. Profiling relied on immunoSEQ multiplex PCR, and the TCRdb table lists in-frame clones only, not all of them. This sample carries 41,000 or so clones, roughly 87% of them seen once, and the ten largest clones take 3.5% to 4.5%. Sequencing was carried out using peripheral blood. The receptor source for this set is a man in his sixties with acute or convalescent COVID-19.

This clone was seen a handful of times. The CDR3 bases are TGTGCCAGCGGACAGGCCGGGGGCCACGAGCAGTACTTC. This gives the protein CASGQAGGHEQYF. The chain recombines TRBV6-5 with TRBJ2-7, with a weak D call TRBD1 (7 bases). The germline V gene has CDR1 MNHEY and CDR2 SVGAGI. The germline V and J ends were trimmed by 8 bases and 5 bases, with 16 bases remaining between them. This CDR3 has 13 residues.

The rearrangement joins TRBV4-2 to TRBJ1-1; D unclear. This CDR3 region has 16 residues. V gave up 0 bases and J gave up 0 bases, with 11 bases separating them. CDR1 and CDR2 from the germline V gene are LGHNA and YNFKEQ. The CDR3 region is CASSQDWWQVNTEAFF. CDR3 DNA: TGTGCCAGCAGCCAAGATTGGTGGCAGGTGAACACTGAAGCTTTCTTT.

This chain joins TRBV6-5 and TRBJ1-2; D gene unclear. Looked up from germline, CDR1 is MNHEY and CDR2 is SVGAGI. The CDR3 has 12 residues. Trimming stripped 7 bases from V and 5 bases from J, with 11 bases between. The CDR3 is CASTIDFYGYTF. The CDR3 DNA reads TGTGCCAGCACAATCGACTTTTATGGCTACACCTTC.

This chain links TRBV7-2 with TRBJ2-7; 10 positions match TRBD1. Looked up from germline, CDR1 is SGHTA and CDR2 is FQGNSA. The V gene end was trimmed by 4 bases and the J gene end by 4 bases; junction bases not matched to a gene: 7. This CDR3 has 15 amino acids. CDR3 residues: CASSSRQGALYEQYF. The CDR3 coding sequence is TGTGCCAGCAGCTCCAGACAGGGGGCCCTATACGAGCAGTACTTC.

The chain is built from TRBV10-3 and TRBJ1-1, with 9 positions matching TRBD1. V lost 6 bases, J lost 2 bases, and 4 bases stayed unmatched. The CDR3 sequence is 14 residues long. Germline V gene sequence: CDR1 ENHRY, CDR2 SYGVKD. The CDR3 DNA reads TGTGCCATCAGCCCGGGACAGGGAAACACTGAAGCTTTCTTT. Protein: CAISPGQGNTEAFF.

V and J are TRBV7-9 and TRBJ2-2, with a possible D match to TRBD1 (5 bases). The CDR3 has 15 amino acids. Germline V gives CDR1 SEHNR, CDR2 FQNEAQ (reference sequence). V was trimmed by 5 bases and J by 5 bases, leaving 15 bases between them. The CDR3 is CASSLLRQGTGELFF. CDR3 in DNA: TGTGCCAGCAGCCTACTCCGCCAGGGAACCGGGGAGCTGTTTTTT.

This sequence joins TRBV7-2 and TRBJ1-3; 9 nucleotides match TRBD1. The V segment lost 6 bases and the J segment 4 bases; nucleotides outside the gene matches: 7. CDR1 SGHTA and CDR2 FQGNSA come from the germline V gene. CDR3 length: 15 residues. CDR3 bases: TGTGCCAGCAGAACCGGGACAGGGCGAGGAAACACCATATATTTT. It yields the protein CASRTGTGRGNTIYF.

The rearrangement links TRBV19 to TRBJ1-5, with TRBD1 as a possible D gene (6 bases). Between the trimmed V and J ends, which lost 4 bases and 6 bases, there was a span of 13 bases. The CDR3 consists of 14 residues. Germline values: CDR1 LNHDA, CDR2 SQIVND (reference sequence). The CDR3 region is CASSTTGIGQPQHF. The CDR3, as DNA: TGTGCCAGTAGTACAACAGGGATAGGTCAGCCCCAGCATTTT.

This clone occurred a few times. This sequence joins TRBV5-1 and TRBJ1-6; 9 bases agree with TRBD1. Germline CDR1 and CDR2: SGHRS and YFSETQ. With 4 bases clipped from V and 7 bases from J, the junction kept 6 bases outside the gene matches. The length of the CDR3 is 15 residues. The CDR3 sequence: CASSSNRGRNSPLHF. CDR3 coding DNA: TGCGCCAGCAGCAGCAACAGGGGGCGGAATTCACCCCTCCACTTT. Variable domain in full (rest from reference TRBV5-1 and TRBJ1-6): KAGVTQTPRYLIKTRGQQVTLSCSPISGHRSVSWYQQTPGQGLQFLFEYFSETQRNKGNFPGRFSGRQFSNSRSEMNVSTLELGDSALYLCASSSNRGRNSPLHFGNGTRLTVT.

The genes are TRBV2 and TRBJ1-2; 7 nucleotides agree with TRBD1. This CDR3 has 15 amino acids. From germline, CDR1 is SNHLY and CDR2 FYNNEI. The V segment lost 8 bases and the J segment 4 bases; nucleotides outside the gene matches: 13. CDR3 residues: CASHHNPGQVYGYTF. The CDR3 DNA sequence: TGTGCCAGCCATCACAACCCCGGACAGGTCTATGGCTACACCTTC.

The V call is TRBV6-1, the J call TRBJ2-3, with D maybe TRBD2 (7 bases). The CDR3 loop spans 15 amino acids. CDR1 is MNHNS and CDR2 is SASEGT in the germline V gene. Trimming removed 2 bases at V and 4 bases at J, with 13 bases between. This chain's CDR3 is CASSELGGGPDTQYF. The CDR3, as DNA: TGTGCCAGCAGTGAACTGGGGGGGGGCCCAGATACGCAGTATTTT.

The gene calls are TRBV5-4 and TRBJ1-1; maybe TRBD1 (5 bases). Trimming took 5 bases from V and 1 from J, leaving 9 bases between them. The CDR3 consists of 13 residues. The germline gives CDR1 SGHNT, CDR2 YYREEE (reference sequence). CDR3 amino acids: CASSSQENTEAFF. Written as DNA, the CDR3 is TGTGCCAGCAGTTCACAGGAGAACACTGAAGCTTTCTTT.

V usage is TRBV19 and J usage is TRBJ1-5; D remains unclear. CDR1 is LNHDA, CDR2 SQIVND, per germline (reference sequence). The ends were cut back, 4 bases at V and 2 bases at J, with 6 bases in the middle. The CDR3 is made up of 13 amino acids. CDR3 nucleotide sequence: TGTGCCAGTAGTACGGTGGGCAATCAGCCCCAGCATTTT. Translation: CASSTVGNQPQHF. Full variable domain (rest looked up from reference TRBV19 and TRBJ1-5): DGGITQSPKYLFRKEGQNVTLSCEQNLNHDAMYWYRQDPGQGLRLIYYSQIVNDFQKGDIAEGYSVSREKKESFPLTVTSAQKNPTAFYLCASSTVGNQPQHFGDGTRLSIL.